This T cell receptor (beta chain) was observed in a study of tumor-infiltrating lymphocytes in oesophageal squamous cell carcinoma (dated by TCRdb to the mid-2010s). Notes on this clonotype: What this receptor recognizes is not known. Base qualities are not recorded, but no much larger clone differs from it by a single base.

Library generation was performed with PCR. The sequencer was an Illumina HiSeq 2000. TCRdb cleaned the public reads at Q25 with fastp, built clones with MiXCR and kept in-frame beta chains. Entries are consolidated by CDR3 protein sequence, retaining the most common genes and DNA. Recorded for this sample are around 12,000 distinct CDR3 sequences; around 50% of them occurred a single time. The ten largest clones represent around a third of the sample. CDR1 and CDR2, per the germline V gene, are SGHTA and FQGNSA. From the cysteine up to the phenylalanine, the CDR3 has a length of 14 residues. Of all the DNA, just the CDR3 is kept, 42 bases in frame from base 1.

The TCR comes from a female donor with esophageal squamous cell carcinoma. The V gene is TRBV7-2 and the J gene is TRBJ2-4; the D gene is unclear. The closer fit of TRBJ2-7 to the DNA end suggests the J call may be wrong. The sequenced material came from esophageal tumor tissue. DNA sequence: TGTGCCAGCAGCGCGCAGGTGGGTCCCCACGAGCAGTACTTC. Its protein reads: CASSAQVGPHEQYF.